This TCR beta chain was profiled in a study of human T cells and chemical hapten exposure. On the study more broadly: Patch tests applied 0.01% DPC to the upper back, read at 6 days.

Germline V gene sequence: CDR1 DFQATT, CDR2 SNEGSKA (reference sequence). The CDR3 covers 16 residues. Deletions cut 0 bases from V and 2 bases from J, with 16 bases between. This clonotype occurred many times. What it binds is not known. This sample's time point: patch test 2, 6 weeks after DPC sensitization. The treatment: therapeutic diphenylcyclopropenone sensitization with weekly scalp DPC. Before extraction, the whole blood was not fractionated, and total RNA was taken from it. TCRdb processed the RACE reads anew with MiXCR; each CDR3 protein has one entry. Of over 100,000 distinct CDR3 sequences listed, about a tenth are singletons. Findings and caveats of the study: After DPC sensitization, TCRs above 1 in 1000 frequency showed no change.

V is TRBV20-1 and J is TRBJ2-5, with TRBD2 as a possible D gene (7 bases). The receptor was isolated from a woman aged 40 to 50 with alopecia areata. Some clones in this sample may be carry-over from other donors' samples. This sample comprised whole blood, obtained in connection with sensitization to the hapten diphenylcyclopropenone (DPC). In DNA form, the CDR3 reads TGCAGTGCTAGAGACGGGGGGCGTGGGGCTCAAGAGACCCAGTACTTC. It codes for CSARDGGRGAQETQYF.